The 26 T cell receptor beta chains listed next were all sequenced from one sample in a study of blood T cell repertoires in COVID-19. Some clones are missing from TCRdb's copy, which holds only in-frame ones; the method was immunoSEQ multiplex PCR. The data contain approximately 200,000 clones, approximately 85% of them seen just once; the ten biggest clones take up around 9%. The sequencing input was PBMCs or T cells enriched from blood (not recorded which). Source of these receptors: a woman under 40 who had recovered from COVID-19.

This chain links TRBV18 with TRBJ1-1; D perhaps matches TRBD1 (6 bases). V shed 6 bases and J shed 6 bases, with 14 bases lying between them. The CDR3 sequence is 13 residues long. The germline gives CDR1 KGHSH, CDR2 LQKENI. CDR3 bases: TGTGCCAGCTCCCTCAAGGGGGACGCTGAAGCTTTCTTT. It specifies CASSLKGDAEAFF.

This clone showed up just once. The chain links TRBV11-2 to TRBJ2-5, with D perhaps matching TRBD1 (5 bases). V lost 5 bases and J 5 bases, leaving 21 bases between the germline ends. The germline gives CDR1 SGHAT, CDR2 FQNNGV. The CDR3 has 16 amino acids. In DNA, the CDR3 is TGTGCCAGCAGCCCAGTCTCGGCAGGGAAGGGGGAGACCCAGTACTTC. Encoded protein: CASSPVSAGKGETQYF.

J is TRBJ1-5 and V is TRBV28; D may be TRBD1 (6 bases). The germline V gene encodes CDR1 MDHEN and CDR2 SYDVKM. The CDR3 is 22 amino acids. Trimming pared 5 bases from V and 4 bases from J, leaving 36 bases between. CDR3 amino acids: CASSPLRTVSKLITFVNQPQHF. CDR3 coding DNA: TGTGCCAGCAGTCCCCTCCGGACAGTCTCCAAGCTTATAACCTTTGTGAATCAGCCCCAGCATTTT.

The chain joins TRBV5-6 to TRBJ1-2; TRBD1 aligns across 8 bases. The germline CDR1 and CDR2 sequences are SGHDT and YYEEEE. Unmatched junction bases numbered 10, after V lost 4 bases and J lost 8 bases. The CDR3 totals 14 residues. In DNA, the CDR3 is TGTGCCAGCAGCACTGGGACAGGCCGAGGAGGCTACACCTTC. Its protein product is CASSTGTGRGGYTF. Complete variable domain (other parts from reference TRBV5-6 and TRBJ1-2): DAGVTQSPTHLIKTRGQQVTLRCSPKSGHDTVSWYQQALGQGPQFIFQYYEEEERQRGNFPDRFSGHQFPNYSSELNVNALLLGDSALYLCASSTGTGRGGYTFGSGTRLTVV.

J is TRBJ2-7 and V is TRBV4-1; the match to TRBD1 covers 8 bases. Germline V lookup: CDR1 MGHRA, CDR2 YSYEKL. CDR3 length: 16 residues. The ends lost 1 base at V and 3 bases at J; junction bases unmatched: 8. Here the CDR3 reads CASSQGTGSEFYEQYF. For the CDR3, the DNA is TGCGCCAGCAGCCAAGGGACAGGGAGTGAGTTCTACGAGCAGTACTTC.

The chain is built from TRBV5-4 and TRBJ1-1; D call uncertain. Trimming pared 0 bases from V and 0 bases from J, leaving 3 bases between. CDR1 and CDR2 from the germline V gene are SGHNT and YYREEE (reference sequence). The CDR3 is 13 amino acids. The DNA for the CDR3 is TGTGCCAGCAGCTTGGCCGTGAACACTGAAGCTTTCTTT. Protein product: CASSLAVNTEAFF.

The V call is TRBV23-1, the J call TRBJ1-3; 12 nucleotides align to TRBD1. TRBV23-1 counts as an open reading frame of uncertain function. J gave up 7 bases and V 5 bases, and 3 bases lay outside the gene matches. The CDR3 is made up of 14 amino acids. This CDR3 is CASSAGQGANTIYF. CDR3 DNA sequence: TGCGCCAGCAGTGCGGGACAGGGGGCGAACACCATATATTTT.

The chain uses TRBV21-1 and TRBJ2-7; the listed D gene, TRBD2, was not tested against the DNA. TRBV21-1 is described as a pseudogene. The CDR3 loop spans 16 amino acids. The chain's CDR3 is CASSKVRLADSYEQYF. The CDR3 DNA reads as TGTGCCAGCAGCAAAGTACGCCTAGCGGACTCCTACGAGCAGTACTTC.

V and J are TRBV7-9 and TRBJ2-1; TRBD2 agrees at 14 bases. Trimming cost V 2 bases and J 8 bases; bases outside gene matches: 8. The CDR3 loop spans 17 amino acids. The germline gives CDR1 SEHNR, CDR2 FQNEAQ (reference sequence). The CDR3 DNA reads TGTGCCAGCAGCTTACCCCCTTGGACTAGCGGGAGGTATGAGCAGTTCTTC. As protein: CASSLPPWTSGRYEQFF.

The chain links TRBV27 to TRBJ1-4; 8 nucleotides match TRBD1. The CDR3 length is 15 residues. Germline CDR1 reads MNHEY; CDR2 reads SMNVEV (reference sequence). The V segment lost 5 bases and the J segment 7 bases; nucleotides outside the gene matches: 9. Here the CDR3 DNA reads TGTGCCAGCAGTGCCCTACAGGGGGGAAGTGAAAAACTGTTTTTT. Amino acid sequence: CASSALQGGSEKLFF.

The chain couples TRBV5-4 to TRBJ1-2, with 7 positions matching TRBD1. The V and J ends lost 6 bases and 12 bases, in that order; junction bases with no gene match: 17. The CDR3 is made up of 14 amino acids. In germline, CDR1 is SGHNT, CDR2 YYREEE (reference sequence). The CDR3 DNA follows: TGTGCCAGCACCCAGACAGGGATAGGTGTAAGCGACACCTTC. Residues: CASTQTGIGVSDTF. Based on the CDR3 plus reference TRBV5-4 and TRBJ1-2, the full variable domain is ETGVTQSPTHLIKTRGQQVTLRCSSQSGHNTVSWYQQALGQGPQFIFQYYREEENGRGNFPPRFSGLQFPNYSSELNVNALELDDSALYLCASTQTGIGVSDTFGSGTRLTVV.

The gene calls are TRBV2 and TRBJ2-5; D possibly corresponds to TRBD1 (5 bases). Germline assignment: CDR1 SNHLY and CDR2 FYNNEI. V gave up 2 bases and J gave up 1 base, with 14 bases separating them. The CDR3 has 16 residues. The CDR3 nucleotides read TGTGCCAGCAGTGAAAGGGGCAGGGCCACCCAAGAGACCCAGTACTTC. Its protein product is CASSERGRATQETQYF.

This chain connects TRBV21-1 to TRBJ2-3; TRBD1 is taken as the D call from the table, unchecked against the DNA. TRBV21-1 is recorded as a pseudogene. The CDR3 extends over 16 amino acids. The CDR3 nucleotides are TGTGCCAGCAGCATCGGACAGGGGGCGAGAACAGATACGCAGTATTTT. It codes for CASSIGQGARTDTQYF.

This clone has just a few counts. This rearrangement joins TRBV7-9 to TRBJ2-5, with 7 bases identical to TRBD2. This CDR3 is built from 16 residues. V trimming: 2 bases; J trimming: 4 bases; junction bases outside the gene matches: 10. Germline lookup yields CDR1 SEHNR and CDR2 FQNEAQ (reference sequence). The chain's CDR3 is CASSLTRRGSIETQYF. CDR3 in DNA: TGTGCCAGCAGCTTAACTCGGCGCGGGAGTATAGAGACCCAGTACTTC.

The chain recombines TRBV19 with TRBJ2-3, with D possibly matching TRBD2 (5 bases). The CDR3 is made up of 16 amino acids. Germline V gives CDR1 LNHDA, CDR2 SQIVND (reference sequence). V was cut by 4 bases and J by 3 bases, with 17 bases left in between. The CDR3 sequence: CASSTGEGTRTDTQYF. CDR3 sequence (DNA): TGTGCCAGTAGTACTGGAGAGGGAACGAGAACAGATACGCAGTATTTT.

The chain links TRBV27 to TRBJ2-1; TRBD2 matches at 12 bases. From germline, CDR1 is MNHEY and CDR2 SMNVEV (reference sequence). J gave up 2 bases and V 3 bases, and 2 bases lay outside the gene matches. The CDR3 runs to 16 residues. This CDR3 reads CASSFRLAGAYNEQFF. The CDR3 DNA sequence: TGTGCCAGCAGTTTTAGACTAGCGGGAGCCTACAATGAGCAGTTCTTC.

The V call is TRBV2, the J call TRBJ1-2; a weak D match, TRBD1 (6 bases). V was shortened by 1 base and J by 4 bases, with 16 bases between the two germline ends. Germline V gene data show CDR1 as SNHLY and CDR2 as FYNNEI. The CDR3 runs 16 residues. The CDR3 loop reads CASSEGGTGQLYGYTF. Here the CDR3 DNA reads TGTGCCAGCAGTGAAGGGGGGACGGGACAACTCTATGGCTACACCTTC.

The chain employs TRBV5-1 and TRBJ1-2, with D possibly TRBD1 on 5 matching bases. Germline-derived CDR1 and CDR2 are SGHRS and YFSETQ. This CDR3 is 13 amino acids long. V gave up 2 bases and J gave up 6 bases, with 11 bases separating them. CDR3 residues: CASSLSGINGYTF. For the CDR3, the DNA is TGCGCCAGCAGCTTATCAGGGATTAATGGCTACACCTTC.

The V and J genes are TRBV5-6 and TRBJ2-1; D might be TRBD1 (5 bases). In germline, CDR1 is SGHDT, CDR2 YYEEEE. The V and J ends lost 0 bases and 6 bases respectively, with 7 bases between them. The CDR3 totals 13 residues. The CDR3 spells CASSLVGVNEQFF. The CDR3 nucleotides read TGTGCCAGCAGCTTGGTAGGGGTCAATGAGCAGTTCTTC.

CDR3 nucleotides: TGTGCCAGCAGCTTCACACGGGGGACAGATACGCAGTATTTT. It encodes CASSFTRGTDTQYF. V gene TRBV7-2 combines with J gene TRBJ2-3; tentative D call: TRBD2 (6 bases). V was pared by 3 bases and J by 3 bases, with 10 bases between. This CDR3 comprises 14 residues. Germline values: CDR1 SGHTA, CDR2 FQGNSA.

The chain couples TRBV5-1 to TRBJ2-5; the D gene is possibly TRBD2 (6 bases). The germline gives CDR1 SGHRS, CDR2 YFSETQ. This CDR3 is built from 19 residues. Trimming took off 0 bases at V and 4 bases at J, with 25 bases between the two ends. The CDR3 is CASSLAGVGVGGMVETQYF. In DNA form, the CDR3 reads TGCGCCAGCAGCTTGGCCGGAGTTGGGGTGGGAGGAATGGTAGAGACCCAGTACTTC.

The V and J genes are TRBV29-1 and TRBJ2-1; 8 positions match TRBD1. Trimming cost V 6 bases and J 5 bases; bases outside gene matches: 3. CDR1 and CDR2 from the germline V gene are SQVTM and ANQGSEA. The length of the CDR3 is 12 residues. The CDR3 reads CSVKQGDNEQFF. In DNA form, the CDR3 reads TGCAGCGTAAAACAGGGGGACAATGAGCAGTTCTTC.

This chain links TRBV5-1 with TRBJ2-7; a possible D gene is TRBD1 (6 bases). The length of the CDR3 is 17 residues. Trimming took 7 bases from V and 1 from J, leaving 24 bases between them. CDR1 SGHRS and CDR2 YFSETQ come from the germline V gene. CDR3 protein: CASAGDVTGTLSYEQYF. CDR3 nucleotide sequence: TGCGCCAGCGCTGGGGATGTGACCGGGACATTATCCTACGAGCAGTACTTC.

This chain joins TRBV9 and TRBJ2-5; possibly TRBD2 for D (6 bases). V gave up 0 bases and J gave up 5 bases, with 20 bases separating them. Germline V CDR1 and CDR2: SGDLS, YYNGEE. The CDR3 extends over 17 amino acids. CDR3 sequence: CASSVDGGAGHGETQYF. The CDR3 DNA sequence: TGTGCCAGCAGCGTAGATGGGGGAGCGGGCCACGGGGAGACCCAGTACTTC.

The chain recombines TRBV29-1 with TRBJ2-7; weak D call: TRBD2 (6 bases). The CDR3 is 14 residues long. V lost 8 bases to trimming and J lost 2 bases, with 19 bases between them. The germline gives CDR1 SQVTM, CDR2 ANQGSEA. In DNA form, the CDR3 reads TGCAGCTTCTCGGAGGGAATAACTCCCTACGAGCAGTACTTC. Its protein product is CSFSEGITPYEQYF.

This CDR3 reads CAAGGETQYF. The CDR3 region has the DNA TGTGCCGCGGGCGGGGAGACCCAGTACTTC. The chain links TRBV27 to TRBJ2-5, with D perhaps TRBD2 (5 bases). V dropped 11 bases and J dropped 5 bases, with 9 bases sitting between them. Germline CDR1 is MNHEY and CDR2 is SMNVEV (reference sequence). The CDR3 runs to 10 residues.